The T cell receptor (beta chain) under discussion was sequenced for a study of CD8+CD57+ T cells in acquired aplastic anemia (dated by TCRdb to between 2017 and 2018). Turning to the overall study: DNA extracted from sorted CD4+ and CD8+ cells had a mean of around 3 ug, with a range of about 0.2 to 30 ug. CD8+CD57+ expansion was defined as frequency above the mean frequency observed in healthy subjects.

Patients chosen for sequencing had shown expansion of CD8+CD57+ cells by flow cytometry. Severe acquired aplastic anemia was diagnosed in all patients according to International Study of Aplastic Anemia and Agranulocytosis and Camitta criteria. At the time blood was sampled, none of the patients had received any therapy. In the study, sorted CD4+ and CD8+ blood T cells from patients with severe aplastic anemia and from healthy subjects underwent deep sequencing of TCR repertoires. In the USA, patient enrollment took place under clinicaltrials.gov protocols 00001620, 01623167, 00001397, 00071045, 00081523 and 00961064. Ficoll-Paque density gradient centrifugation was used to isolate peripheral blood mononuclear cells. Before DNA extraction, CD4+ and CD8+ T cells were sorted with FACS or magnetic beads. TCR beta VDJ combination and CDR3 sequence profiling used genomic DNA as the template. An Illumina HiSeq 2000 was the platform used for TCR repertoire sequencing. Per the source publication's procedure: Repertoires were assessed using TRBV/TRBJ rearrangement plots, CDR3 size and DJ length profiles, and Simpson's diversity index. The most abundant DNA sequence in the deep sequencing data was taken as the immunodominant clone. CDR3 amino acid sequences were screened for sharing across subjects and compared with published repertoires and the VDJdb database. TCRdb trimmed the raw reads at Q25, called clones with MiXCR and kept productive beta chains. Every CDR3 protein is listed once, alongside the most common genes and DNA of its rows. TCRdb, not the original authors, processed these V and J calls. The sample table shows 450,000 to 600,000 distinct CDR3 sequences, and around a third are seen once. Around 0.82% of the sample is taken by the ten largest.

General conclusions and limits of the study: Some 30 CD8+ CDR3 sequences were shared between patients and controls but appeared highly expressed in patients and within their immunodominant clones. CD8+ Simpson's diversity did not differ significantly between patients and healthy controls (P=0.060).

As regards this clonotype: No cognate antigen has been identified for it. No much larger clonotype is one base removed from it; base qualities were not supplied.

V and J lose 6 bases and 1 base, and a span of 7 bases separates them. The CDR3 numbers 13 residues from cysteine through phenylalanine. Just CDR3 DNA is preserved here, 39 bases in frame from base 1. For CDR1 and CDR2, the germline V gene lists SNHLY and FYNNEI. Recombination joined TRBV2 with TRBJ1-5; 5 matching bases give a weak D call of TRBD1. This receptor was obtained from a human donor with aplastic anemia. What was sequenced was sorted CD4+, CD8+, or CD8+CD57+ T cells (not recorded which) from PBMCs. The CDR3 region reads CASRWGSNQPQHF. The DNA sequence is given as TGTGCCAGCAGGTGGGGGAGCAATCAGCCCCAGCATTTT.